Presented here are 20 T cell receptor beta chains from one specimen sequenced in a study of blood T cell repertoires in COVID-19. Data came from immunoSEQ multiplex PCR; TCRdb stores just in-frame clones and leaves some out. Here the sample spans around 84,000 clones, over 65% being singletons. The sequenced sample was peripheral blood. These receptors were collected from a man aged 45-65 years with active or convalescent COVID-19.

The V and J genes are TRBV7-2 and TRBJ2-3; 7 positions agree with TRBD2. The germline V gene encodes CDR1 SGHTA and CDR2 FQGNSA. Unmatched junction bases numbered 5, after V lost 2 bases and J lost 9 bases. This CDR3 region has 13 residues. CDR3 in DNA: TGTGCCAGCAGCTTATCGGGGGGACTCACGCAGTATTTT. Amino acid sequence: CASSLSGGLTQYF.

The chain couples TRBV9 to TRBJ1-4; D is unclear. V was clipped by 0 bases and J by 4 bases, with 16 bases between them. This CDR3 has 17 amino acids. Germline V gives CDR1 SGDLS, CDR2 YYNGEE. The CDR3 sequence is CASSVEGGGSYNEKLFF. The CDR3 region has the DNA TGTGCCAGCAGCGTAGAGGGAGGAGGATCCTATAATGAAAAACTGTTTTTT. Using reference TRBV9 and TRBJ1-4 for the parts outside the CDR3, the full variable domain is DSGVTQTPKHLITATGQRVTLRCSPRSGDLSVYWYQQSLDQGLQFLIQYYNGEERAKGNILERFSAQQFPDLHSELNLSSLELGDSALYFCASSVEGGGSYNEKLFFGSGTQLSVL.

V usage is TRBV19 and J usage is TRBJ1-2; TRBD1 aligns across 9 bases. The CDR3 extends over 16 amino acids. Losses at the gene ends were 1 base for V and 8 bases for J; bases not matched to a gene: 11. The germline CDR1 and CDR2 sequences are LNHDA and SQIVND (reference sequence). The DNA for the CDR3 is TGTGCCAGTAGTATAGGGCTTTCCGGGACAGGGACCGGCTACACCTTC. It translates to CASSIGLSGTGTGYTF. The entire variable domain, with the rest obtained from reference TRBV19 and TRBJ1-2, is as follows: DGGITQSPKYLFRKEGQNVTLSCEQNLNHDAMYWYRQDPGQGLRLIYYSQIVNDFQKGDIAEGYSVSREKKESFPLTVTSAQKNPTAFYLCASSIGLSGTGTGYTFGSGTRLTVV.

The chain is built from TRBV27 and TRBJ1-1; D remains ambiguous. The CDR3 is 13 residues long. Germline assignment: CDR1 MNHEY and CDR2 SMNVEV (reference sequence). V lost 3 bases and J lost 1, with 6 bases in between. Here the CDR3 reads CASSLTTNTEAFF. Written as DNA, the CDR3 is TGTGCCAGCAGTTTGACAACGAACACTGAAGCTTTCTTT.

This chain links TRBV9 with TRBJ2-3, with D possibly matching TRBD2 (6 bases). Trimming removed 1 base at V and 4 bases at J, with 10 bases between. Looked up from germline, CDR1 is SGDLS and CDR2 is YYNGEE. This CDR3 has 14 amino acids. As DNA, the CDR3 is TGTGCCAGCAGCGTACGACTAGTGGCAGATACGCAGTATTTT. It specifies CASSVRLVADTQYF. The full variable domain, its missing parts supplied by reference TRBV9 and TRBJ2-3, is DSGVTQTPKHLITATGQRVTLRCSPRSGDLSVYWYQQSLDQGLQFLIQYYNGEERAKGNILERFSAQQFPDLHSELNLSSLELGDSALYFCASSVRLVADTQYFGPGTRLTVL.

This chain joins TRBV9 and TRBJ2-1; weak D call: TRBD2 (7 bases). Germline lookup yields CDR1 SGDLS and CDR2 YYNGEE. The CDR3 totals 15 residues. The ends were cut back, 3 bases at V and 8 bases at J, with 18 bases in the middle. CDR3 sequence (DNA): TGTGCCAGCAGCGCCTCCCGGGGGGCTGGAGATGAGCAGTTCTTC. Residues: CASSASRGAGDEQFF.

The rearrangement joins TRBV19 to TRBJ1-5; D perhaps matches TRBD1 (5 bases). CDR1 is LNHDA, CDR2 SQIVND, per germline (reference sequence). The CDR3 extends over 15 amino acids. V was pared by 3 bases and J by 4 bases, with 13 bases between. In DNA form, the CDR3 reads TGTGCCAGTAGTATGGAGGGAGGGGCAAATCAGCCCCAGCATTTT. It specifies CASSMEGGANQPQHF.

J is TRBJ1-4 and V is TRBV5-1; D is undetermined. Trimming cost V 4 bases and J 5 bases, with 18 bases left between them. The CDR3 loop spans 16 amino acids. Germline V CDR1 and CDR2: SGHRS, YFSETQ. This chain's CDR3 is CASSAGRRLGNEKLFF. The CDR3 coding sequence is TGCGCCAGCAGCGCGGGCAGACGGCTGGGAAATGAAAAACTGTTTTTT.

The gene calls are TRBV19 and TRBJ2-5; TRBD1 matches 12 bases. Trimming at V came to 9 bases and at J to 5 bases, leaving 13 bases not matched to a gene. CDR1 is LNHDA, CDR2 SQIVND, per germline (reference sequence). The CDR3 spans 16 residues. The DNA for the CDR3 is TGTGCCAGCCGCGGGGAGGGACAGGGGGCAGGGGAGACCCAGTACTTC. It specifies CASRGEGQGAGETQYF.

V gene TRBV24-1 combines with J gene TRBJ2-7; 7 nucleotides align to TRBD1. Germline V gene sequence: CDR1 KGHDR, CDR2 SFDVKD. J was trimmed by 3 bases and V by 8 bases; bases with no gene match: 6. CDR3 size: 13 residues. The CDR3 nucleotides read TGTGCCACCAACGACAGGGTTAGCTACGAGCAGTACTTC. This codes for CATNDRVSYEQYF.

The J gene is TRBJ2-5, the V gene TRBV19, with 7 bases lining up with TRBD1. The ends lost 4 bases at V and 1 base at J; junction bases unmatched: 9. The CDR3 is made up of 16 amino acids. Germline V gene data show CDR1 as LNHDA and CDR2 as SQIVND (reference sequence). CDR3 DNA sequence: TGTGCCAGTAGTAAAACGACAGGGTCGCGCCAAGAGACCCAGTACTTC. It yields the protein CASSKTTGSRQETQYF.

CDR3 sequence reads: CASQTGFNTEAFF. The CDR3, as DNA: TGTGCCAGCCAAACAGGGTTCAACACTGAAGCTTTCTTT. The chain employs TRBV6-5 and TRBJ1-1, with D possibly being TRBD1 (6 bases). Germline CDR1 MNHEY, CDR2 SVGAGI. The V end lost 8 bases, the J end lost 2 bases, and 12 bases lay between the germline ends. This CDR3 comprises 13 residues.

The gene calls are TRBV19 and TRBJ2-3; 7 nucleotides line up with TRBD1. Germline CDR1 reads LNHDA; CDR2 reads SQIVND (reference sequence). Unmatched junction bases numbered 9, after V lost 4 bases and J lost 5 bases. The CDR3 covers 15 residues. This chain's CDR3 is CASSNWDSKGDTQYF. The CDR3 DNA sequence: TGTGCCAGTAGTAACTGGGACAGTAAAGGAGATACGCAGTATTTT.

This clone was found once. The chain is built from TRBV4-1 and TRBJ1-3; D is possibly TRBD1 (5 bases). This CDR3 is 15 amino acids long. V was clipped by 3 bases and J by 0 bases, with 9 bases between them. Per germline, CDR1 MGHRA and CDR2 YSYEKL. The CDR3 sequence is CASSQRDLSGNTIYF. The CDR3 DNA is TGCGCCAGCAGCCAGCGGGACCTCTCTGGAAACACCATATATTTT.

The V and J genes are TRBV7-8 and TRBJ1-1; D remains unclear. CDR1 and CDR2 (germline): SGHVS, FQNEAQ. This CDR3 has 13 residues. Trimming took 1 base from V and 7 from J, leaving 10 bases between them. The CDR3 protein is CASSLGGTGEAFF. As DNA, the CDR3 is TGTGCCAGCAGCTTAGGAGGCACGGGTGAAGCTTTCTTT.

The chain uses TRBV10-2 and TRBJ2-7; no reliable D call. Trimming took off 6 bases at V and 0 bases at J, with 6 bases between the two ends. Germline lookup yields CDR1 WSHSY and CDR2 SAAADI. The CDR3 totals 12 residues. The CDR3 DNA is TGCGCCAGCAGCCCCAACTCCTACGAGCAGTACTTC. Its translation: CASSPNSYEQYF.

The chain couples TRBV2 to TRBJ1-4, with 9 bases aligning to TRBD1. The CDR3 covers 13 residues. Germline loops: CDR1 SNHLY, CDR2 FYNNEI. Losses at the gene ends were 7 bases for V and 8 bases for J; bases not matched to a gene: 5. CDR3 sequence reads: CASTGQGLEKLFF. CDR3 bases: TGTGCCAGCACGGGACAGGGTTTAGAAAAACTGTTTTTT. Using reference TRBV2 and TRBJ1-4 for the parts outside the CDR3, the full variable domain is EPEVTQTPSHQVTQMGQEVILRCVPISNHLYFYWYRQILGQKVEFLVSFYNNEISEKSEIFDDQFSVERPDGSNFTLKIRSTKLEDSAMYFCASTGQGLEKLFFGSGTQLSVL.

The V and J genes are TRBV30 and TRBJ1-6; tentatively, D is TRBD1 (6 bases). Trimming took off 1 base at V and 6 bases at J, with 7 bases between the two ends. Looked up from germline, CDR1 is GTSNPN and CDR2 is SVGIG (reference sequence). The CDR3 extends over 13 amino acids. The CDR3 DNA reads TGTGCCTGGAGTGAGGACAGTAATTCACCCCTCCACTTT. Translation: CAWSEDSNSPLHF.

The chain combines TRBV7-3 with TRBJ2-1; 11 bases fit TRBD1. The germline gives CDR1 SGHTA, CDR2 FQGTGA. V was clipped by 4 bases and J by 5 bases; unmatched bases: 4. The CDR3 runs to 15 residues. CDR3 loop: CASSSGTGGNNEQFF. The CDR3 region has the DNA TGTGCCAGCAGCTCCGGGACAGGGGGAAACAATGAGCAGTTCTTC.

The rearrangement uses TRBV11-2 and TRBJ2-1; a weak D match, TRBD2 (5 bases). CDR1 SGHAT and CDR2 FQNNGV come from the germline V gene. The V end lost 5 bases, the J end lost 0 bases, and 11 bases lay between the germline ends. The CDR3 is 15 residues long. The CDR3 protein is CASSERRSSYNEQFF. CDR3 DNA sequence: TGTGCCAGCAGCGAGCGGCGGAGCTCCTACAATGAGCAGTTCTTC.